Listed here are 6 T cell receptor beta chains from one sample, sequenced in a study of tumor-infiltrating lymphocytes in oesophageal squamous cell carcinoma. TCRdb reprocessed the PCR reads via MiXCR and lists one record per CDR3 protein. The sample yields around 12,000 distinct CDR3 sequences, roughly three fifths seen once. Input material: esophageal tumor tissue. These receptors came from a female donor with esophageal squamous cell carcinoma.

This clonotype was seen at least ten times. The chain combines TRBV19 with TRBJ2-4; D unresolved. Germline V gene lookup returns CDR1 LNHDA and CDR2 SQIVND (reference sequence). CDR3 length equals 14 residues. V was clipped by 5 bases and J by 1 base, with 9 bases between them. The CDR3 is CASSRSPAKNIQYF. CDR3 coding DNA: TGTGCCAGTAGTCGATCGCCGGCCAAAAACATTCAGTACTTC.

This clonotype showed up just a few times. The chain is built from TRBV7-2 and TRBJ1-5, with D maybe TRBD1 (5 bases). CDR1 SGHTA and CDR2 FQGNSA come from the germline V gene. V was cut by 5 bases and J by 3 bases, with 17 bases left in between. The CDR3 extends over 16 amino acids. CDR3 in DNA: TGTGCCAGCAGCCTAAACCAGGCAGGGAACAATCAGCCCCAGCATTTT. Translating it yields CASSLNQAGNNQPQHF. The full variable domain, completed using reference TRBV7-2 and TRBJ1-5, is GAGVSQSPSNKVTEKGKDVELRCDPISGHTALYWYRQSLGQGLEFLIYFQGNSAPDKSGLPSDRFSAERTGGSVSTLTIQRTQQEDSAVYLCASSLNQAGNNQPQHFGDGTRLSIL.

This clonotype showed up many times. This chain uses TRBV7-2 with TRBJ2-7; no definite D call. The length of the CDR3 is 11 residues. V lost 4 bases and J 3 bases, leaving 4 bases between the germline ends. Germline V gene sequence: CDR1 SGHTA, CDR2 FQGNSA. CDR3 region: CASSYHYEQYF. CDR3 DNA: TGTGCCAGCAGCTACCACTACGAGCAGTACTTC.

The chain joins TRBV6-5 to TRBJ2-4, with a possible D match to TRBD2 (5 bases). Germline V gene sequence: CDR1 MNHEY, CDR2 SVGAGI. CDR3 length: 16 amino acids. V lost 2 bases and J lost 0, with 11 bases in between. DNA for the CDR3: TGTGCCAGCAGTTACCTCGGACTTGAAGCCAAAAACATTCAGTACTTC. Translation: CASSYLGLEAKNIQYF.

This clonotype was recorded once. This chain uses TRBV28 with TRBJ2-1, with 8 bases that match TRBD2. Unmatched junction bases numbered 17, after V lost 4 bases and J lost 6 bases. Germline V CDR1 and CDR2: MDHEN, SYDVKM. The CDR3 length is 18 residues. As DNA, the CDR3 is TGTGCCAGCAGTTCATCCCAAGGGCGGATAGCGGGACCCAATGAGCAGTTCTTC. This codes for CASSSSQGRIAGPNEQFF. Using reference TRBV28 and TRBJ2-1 for the parts outside the CDR3, the full variable domain is DVKVTQSSRYLVKRTGEKVFLECVQDMDHENMFWYRQDPGLGLRLIYFSYDVKMKEKGDIPEGYSVSREKKERFSLILESASTNQTSMYLCASSSSQGRIAGPNEQFFGPGTRLTVL.

The chain employs TRBV5-5 and TRBJ1-1; the match to TRBD2 covers 7 bases. The closer fit of TRBJ2-5 to the DNA end suggests the J call may be wrong. This CDR3 is 14 amino acids long. Germline assignment: CDR1 SGHKS and CDR2 YYEKEE (reference sequence). CDR3: CASSLTGGRETQYF. In DNA form, the CDR3 reads TGTGCCAGCAGCTTGACGGGGGGACGTGAGACCCAGTACTTC.